One sample yielded the 16 T cell receptor beta chains listed below, sequenced in a study of blood T cell repertoires in COVID-19. Profiling relied on immunoSEQ multiplex PCR, and the TCRdb table lists in-frame clones only, not all of them. The table has some 380,000 clones, approximately 85% seen once. The sample taken for sequencing was PBMCs or T cells enriched from blood (not recorded which). The source is a woman aged 40-49 years with acute COVID-19.

The genes are TRBV14 and TRBJ2-7; a weak D match, TRBD1 (6 bases). V lost 0 bases and J lost 0, with 12 bases in between. CDR3 length: 16 residues. Germline V gives CDR1 SGHDN, CDR2 FVKESK. The CDR3: CASSQDWTENSYEQYF. The CDR3, as DNA: TGTGCCAGCAGCCAAGATTGGACAGAAAACTCCTACGAGCAGTACTTC.

The chain joins TRBV29-1 to TRBJ1-1; perhaps TRBD1 as D (5 bases). The V gene lost 6 bases and the J gene lost 5 bases, with 13 bases spanning the gap. Germline CDR1 SQVTM, CDR2 ANQGSEA. This CDR3 spans 12 amino acids. Here the CDR3 reads CSVGHRPTEAFF. The CDR3 bases are TGCAGCGTCGGACACCGGCCTACTGAAGCTTTCTTT. The variable domain in full, completed from reference TRBV29-1 and TRBJ1-1, reads SAVISQKPSRDICQRGTSLTIQCQVDSQVTMMFWYRQQPGQSLTLIATANQGSEATYESGFVIDKFPISRPNLTFSTLTVSNMSPEDSSIYLCSVGHRPTEAFFGQGTRLTVV.

The J gene is TRBJ1-2, the V gene TRBV6-1; D not certain. The CDR3 runs 12 residues. V lost 3 bases, J lost 8 bases, and 10 bases lay in between. CDR1 and CDR2 from the germline V gene are MNHNS and SASEGT. The CDR3 spells CASSDALEGYTF. CDR3 DNA sequence: TGTGCCAGCAGTGACGCGTTGGAGGGCTACACCTTC.

The V gene is TRBV19, the J gene TRBJ2-7; 9 nucleotides agree with TRBD1. The germline V gene has CDR1 LNHDA and CDR2 SQIVND (reference sequence). After removal of 3 bases from V and 1 base from J, the junction contained 4 bases not matched to a gene. This CDR3 has 15 residues. The CDR3 DNA reads TGTGCCAGTAGTATGGGACAGGGCGATTCCTACGAGCAGTACTTC. Translated: CASSMGQGDSYEQYF.

The genes are TRBV5-1 and TRBJ2-2; 8 bases agree with TRBD1. The V and J ends lost 0 bases and 6 bases, in that order; junction bases with no gene match: 7. This CDR3 has 16 amino acids. Looked up from germline, CDR1 is SGHRS and CDR2 is YFSETQ. DNA of the CDR3: TGCGCCAGCAGCTTGGGCCGGACAGGGTCGGCCGGGGAGCTGTTTTTT. Its protein is CASSLGRTGSAGELFF.

CDR3 amino acids: CASSAQAGSRGQYF. In DNA form, the CDR3 reads TGTGCCAGCAGCGCCCAAGCGGGGTCTCGGGGGCAGTACTTC. This sequence joins TRBV9 and TRBJ2-7; 7 nucleotides agree with TRBD2. CDR3 length equals 14 residues. The germline gives CDR1 SGDLS, CDR2 YYNGEE. Losses at the gene ends were 3 bases for V and 9 bases for J; bases not matched to a gene: 12.

As for this clone: The junction departs from germline at one end; a sequencing error may be responsible. The V and J genes are TRBV4-1 and TRBJ2-7; the D gene is possibly TRBD1 (5 bases). Per germline, CDR1 MGHRA and CDR2 YSYEKL. The CDR3 is 11 residues long. This chain's CDR3 is CASGQDTRRYF. The CDR3 DNA reads as TGCGCCAGCGGCCAGGACACTCGGAGGTACTTC.

The CDR3 DNA follows: TGCGCCAGCAGTCGAGGCGATACGCAGTATTTT. The encoded protein is CASSRGDTQYF. The chain has TRBV5-1 and TRBJ2-3, with no clear D. Germline CDR1 is SGHRS and CDR2 is YFSETQ. The V and J ends lost 5 bases and 6 bases respectively, with 7 bases between them. This CDR3 has 11 residues.

The chain uses TRBV7-9 and TRBJ2-2; no firm D call. The CDR3 has 15 residues. Germline V lookup: CDR1 SEHNR, CDR2 FQNEAQ (reference sequence). V dropped 0 bases and J dropped 2 bases, with 7 bases sitting between them. Here the CDR3 reads CASSLALSNTGELFF. CDR3 nucleotides: TGTGCCAGCAGCTTAGCGCTTAGTAACACCGGGGAGCTGTTTTTT.

This CDR3 reads CSVEDGQGTEAFF. CDR3 nucleotides: TGCAGCGTTGAAGATGGCCAGGGAACTGAAGCTTTCTTT. This chain connects TRBV29-1 to TRBJ1-1; maybe TRBD1 (5 bases). This CDR3 has 13 amino acids. Between the trimmed V and J ends, which lost 0 bases and 5 bases, there was a span of 10 bases. Germline V gene sequence: CDR1 SQVTM, CDR2 ANQGSEA.

This clone was seen just once. CDR3 in DNA: TGTGCCAGCAGCTTGTCCCCGACCGGGGAGCTGTTTTTT. Amino acids: CASSLSPTGELFF. The J gene is TRBJ2-2, the V gene TRBV5-4; D gene unclear. The V gene lost 1 base and the J gene lost 5 bases, with 6 bases spanning the gap. The CDR3 totals 13 residues. Germline CDR1 reads SGHNT; CDR2 reads YYREEE (reference sequence).

V gene TRBV27 combines with J gene TRBJ2-1, with a tentative D call TRBD1 (6 bases). The germline gives CDR1 MNHEY, CDR2 SMNVEV (reference sequence). V lost 6 bases and J 13 bases, leaving 16 bases between the germline ends. The CDR3 sequence is 12 residues long. CDR3 sequence (DNA): TGTGCCAGCAGGGATCCTTGGGGGCTCCAGTTCTTC. It translates to CASRDPWGLQFF.

The V gene is TRBV19, the J gene TRBJ2-1; 8 bases agree with TRBD2. V trimming: 5 bases; J trimming: 5 bases; junction bases outside the gene matches: 8. The germline V gene has CDR1 LNHDA and CDR2 SQIVND (reference sequence). The CDR3 loop spans 15 amino acids. The CDR3: CASSVSGGIHNEQFF. In nucleotides, the CDR3 is TGTGCCAGTAGTGTCTCGGGAGGGATCCACAATGAGCAGTTCTTC.

This clone is a singleton in its sample. The chain couples TRBV15 to TRBJ2-1; D is possibly TRBD2 (6 bases). CDR1 is LNHNV and CDR2 is YYDKDF in the germline V gene (reference sequence). The CDR3 contains 14 residues. The V gene lost 1 base and the J gene lost 8 bases, with 12 bases spanning the gap. Here the CDR3 DNA reads TGTGCCACCAGCAGAGTTAGCGGTCTCTATGAGCAGTTCTTC. It encodes CATSRVSGLYEQFF.

V usage is TRBV7-9 and J usage is TRBJ1-1; D is undetermined. CDR1 and CDR2 (germline): SEHNR, FQNEAQ (reference sequence). This CDR3 is 16 amino acids long. The V end lost 4 bases, the J end lost 6 bases, and 21 bases lay between the germline ends. The CDR3 sequence is CASSSLGQYPKAEAFF. The CDR3 DNA is TGTGCCAGCAGCTCCCTAGGCCAATATCCCAAGGCTGAAGCTTTCTTT.

A word on this clone: The sample carries other DNA sequences with the same CDR3. This rearrangement joins TRBV5-1 to TRBJ1-5; D possibly corresponds to TRBD1 (5 bases). The CDR3 has 15 amino acids. Germline V CDR1 and CDR2: SGHRS, YFSETQ. Deletions cut 0 bases from V and 1 base from J, with 8 bases between. Here the CDR3 DNA reads TGCGCCAGCAGCTTGGAAGGGGTGAGCAATCAGCCCCAGCATTTT. As protein: CASSLEGVSNQPQHF.